This TCR beta chain is from a study of T-cell reconstitution after alpha-beta-depleted transplantation in children. As it was prepared, the TCRbeta library received unique molecular identifiers. TCRdb processed the PCR reads anew with MiXCR; each CDR3 protein has one entry. Of nearly 550,000 distinct CDR3 sequences in the sample, about 18% were seen once. The germline gives CDR1 SQVTM, CDR2 ANQGSEA. The CDR3 is 15 amino acids. V lost 0 bases and J 3 bases, leaving 15 bases between the germline ends. Sample: PBMCs from the stem cell graft donor, taken from the stem cell graft. This chain connects TRBV29-1 to TRBJ2-7, with D tentatively TRBD2 (5 bases). This TCR derives from a human donor who donated a stem cell graft to a child with acute lymphoblastic leukemia. This CDR3 reads CSVEEPREGNYEQYF. The CDR3 DNA is TGCAGCGTTGAAGAACCGAGGGAAGGGAACTACGAGCAGTACTTC.